Each of the 5 T cell receptor beta chains below was sequenced from the same sample in a study of CD8 T cells in Susac syndrome. RNA amounts of about 0.45 to 1 ug underwent reverse transcription with random hexamers. In TCRdb, the immunoSEQ multiplex PCR reads were re-called with MiXCR into one record per CDR3 protein. The data contain roughly 130,000 distinct CDR3 sequences, around 94% of them singletons. Sequencing used CD8+ T cells from PBMCs. These receptor sequences come from a human donor with Susac syndrome.

The chain couples TRBV4-1 to TRBJ2-5, with D possibly matching TRBD1 (5 bases). V lost 1 base and J 2 bases, leaving 8 bases between the germline ends. Per germline, CDR1 MGHRA and CDR2 YSYEKL. The CDR3 is 14 amino acids. CDR3 in DNA: TGCGCCAGCAGCCAAGTCCACAGGCAAGAGACCCAGTACTTC. Translating gives CASSQVHRQETQYF.

This clonotype was observed a few times. The genes are TRBV6-5 and TRBJ1-2; D unclear. The germline V gene encodes CDR1 MNHEY and CDR2 SVGAGI. The germline V and J ends were trimmed by 5 bases and 5 bases, with 9 bases remaining between them. The CDR3 spans 12 residues. This chain's CDR3 is CASSPSGYGYTF. CDR3 bases: TGTGCCAGCAGTCCGAGCGGATATGGCTACACCTTC.

This clonotype has a single count. CDR3 region: CSAPDVAGPGYTF. The CDR3 DNA reads TGCAGCGCACCTGATGTGGCAGGGCCTGGCTACACCTTC. The V and J genes are TRBV29-1 and TRBJ1-2; a weak D match, TRBD1 (5 bases). There are 13 residues in the CDR3. The germline V and J ends were trimmed by 7 bases and 7 bases, with 19 bases remaining between them. Germline CDR1 is SQVTM and CDR2 is ANQGSEA.

The chain recombines TRBV12-3 or TRBV12-4 with TRBJ2-2; D ambiguous. This CDR3 spans 13 amino acids. V was trimmed by 6 bases and J by 7 bases, leaving 12 bases between them. The DNA for the CDR3 is TGTGCCAGCAGCTCCTTGACCAGCGGGGAGCTGTTTTTT. It codes for CASSSLTSGELFF.

The rearrangement joins TRBV3-1 to TRBJ2-5; D is unclear. Germline V CDR1 and CDR2: LGHDT, YNNKEL (reference sequence). Trimming left V 0 bases short and J 5 bases short, with 10 bases between. This CDR3 spans 14 amino acids. The CDR3 here is CASSQEAFDETQYF. The DNA of the CDR3 is TGTGCCAGCAGCCAAGAAGCGTTCGACGAGACCCAGTACTTC.